The T cell receptor (beta chain) under discussion was sequenced for a study of technical replicates of blood from a few donors. Clones were sequenced by immunoSEQ multiplex PCR, and TCRdb holds only the in-frame ones, with some missing. In the table there are 80,000 to 90,000 clones, roughly 94% of which are singletons. Trimming shortened V by 3 bases and J by 9 bases, and 12 bases separated the two germline ends. The CDR3 runs to 12 residues. Germline V gene sequence: CDR1 SQVTM, CDR2 ANQGSEA. The sequence was obtained from a human donor in good health. J is TRBJ2-1 and V is TRBV29-1; D might be TRBD2 (5 bases). Sequenced: T cells isolated from PBMCs. The CDR3 nucleotides are TGCAGCGTTGATCCCCACGGAGGTGAGCAGTTCTTC. It specifies CSVDPHGGEQFF.